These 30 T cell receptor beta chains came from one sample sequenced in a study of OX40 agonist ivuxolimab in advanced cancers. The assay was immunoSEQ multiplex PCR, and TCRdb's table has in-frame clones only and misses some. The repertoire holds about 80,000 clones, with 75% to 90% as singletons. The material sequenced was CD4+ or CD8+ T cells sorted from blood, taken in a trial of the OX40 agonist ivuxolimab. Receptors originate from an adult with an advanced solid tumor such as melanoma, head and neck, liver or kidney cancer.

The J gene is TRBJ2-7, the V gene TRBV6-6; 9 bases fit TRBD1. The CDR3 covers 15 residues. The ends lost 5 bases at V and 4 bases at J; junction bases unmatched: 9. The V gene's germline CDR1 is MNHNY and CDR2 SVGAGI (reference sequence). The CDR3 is CASSDPGTGRYEQYF. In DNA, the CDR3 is TGTGCCAGCAGTGACCCCGGGACAGGGAGGTACGAGCAGTACTTC.

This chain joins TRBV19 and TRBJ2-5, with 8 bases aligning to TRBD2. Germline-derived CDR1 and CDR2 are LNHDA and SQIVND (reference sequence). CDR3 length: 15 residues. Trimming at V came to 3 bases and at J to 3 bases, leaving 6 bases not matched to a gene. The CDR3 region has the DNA TGTGCCAGTAGTATCGAGGGACTAGGAGAAGAGACCCAGTACTTC. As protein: CASSIEGLGEETQYF.

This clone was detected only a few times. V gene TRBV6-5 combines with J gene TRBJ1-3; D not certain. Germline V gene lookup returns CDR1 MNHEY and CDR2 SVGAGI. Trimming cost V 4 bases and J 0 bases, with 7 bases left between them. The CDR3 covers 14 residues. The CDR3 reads CASSSDNSGNTIYF. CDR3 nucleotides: TGTGCCAGCAGTTCCGATAACTCTGGAAACACCATATATTTT.

CDR3 sequence (DNA): TGTGCCAGCAGCCCCGGACAGGGGGCATCTGGGGCCAACGTCCTGACTTTC. Protein: CASSPGQGASGANVLTF. This chain uses TRBV7-9 with TRBJ2-6; 11 bases align to TRBD1. The germline V gene encodes CDR1 SEHNR and CDR2 FQNEAQ (reference sequence). Unmatched junction bases numbered 4, after V lost 5 bases and J lost 1 base. The CDR3 sequence is 17 residues long.

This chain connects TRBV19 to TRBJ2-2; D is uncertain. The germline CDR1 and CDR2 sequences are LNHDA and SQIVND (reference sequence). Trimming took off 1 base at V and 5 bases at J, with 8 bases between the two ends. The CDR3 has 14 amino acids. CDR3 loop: CASSIGAKTGELFF. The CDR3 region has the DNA TGTGCCAGTAGTATAGGGGCAAAGACCGGGGAGCTGTTTTTT.

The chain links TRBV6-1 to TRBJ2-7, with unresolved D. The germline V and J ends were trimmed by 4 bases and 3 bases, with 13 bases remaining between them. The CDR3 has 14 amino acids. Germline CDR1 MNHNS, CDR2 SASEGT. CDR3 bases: TGTGCCAGCAGTGCAGGCAACTACGTCTACGAGCAGTACTTC. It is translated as CASSAGNYVYEQYF.

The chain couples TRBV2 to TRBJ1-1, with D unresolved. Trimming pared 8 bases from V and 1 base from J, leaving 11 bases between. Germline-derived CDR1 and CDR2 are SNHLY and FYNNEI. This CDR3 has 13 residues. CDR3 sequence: CASRRDPNTEAFF. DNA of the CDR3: TGTGCCAGCCGACGGGATCCGAACACTGAAGCTTTCTTT.

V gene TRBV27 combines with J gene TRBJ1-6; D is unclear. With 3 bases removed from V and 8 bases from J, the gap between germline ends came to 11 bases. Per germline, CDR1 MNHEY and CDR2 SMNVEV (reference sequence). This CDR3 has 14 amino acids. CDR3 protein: CASSFPGVYSPLHF. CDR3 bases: TGTGCCAGCAGTTTTCCCGGCGTTTATTCACCCCTCCACTTT.

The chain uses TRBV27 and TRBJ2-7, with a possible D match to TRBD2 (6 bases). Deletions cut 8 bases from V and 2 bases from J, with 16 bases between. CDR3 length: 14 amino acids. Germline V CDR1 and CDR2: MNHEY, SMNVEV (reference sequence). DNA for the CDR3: TGTGCCAGCGGTAATAGCGGTACTCCCTACGAGCAGTACTTC. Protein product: CASGNSGTPYEQYF.

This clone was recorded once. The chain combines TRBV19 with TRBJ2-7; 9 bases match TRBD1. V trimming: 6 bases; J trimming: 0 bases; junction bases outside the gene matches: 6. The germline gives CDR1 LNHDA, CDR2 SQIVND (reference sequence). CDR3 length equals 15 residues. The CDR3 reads CASRGQGTHSYEQYF. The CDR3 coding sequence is TGTGCCAGTAGAGGACAGGGGACCCACTCCTACGAGCAGTACTTC.

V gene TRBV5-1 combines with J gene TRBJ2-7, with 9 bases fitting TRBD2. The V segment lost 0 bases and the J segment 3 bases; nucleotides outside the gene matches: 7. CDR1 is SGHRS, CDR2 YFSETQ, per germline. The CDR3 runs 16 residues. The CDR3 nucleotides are TGCGCCAGCAGCTTGGGAGGTAGCGGGAGTATCTACGAGCAGTACTTC. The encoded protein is CASSLGGSGSIYEQYF.

As DNA, the CDR3 is TGCGCCAGCAGCAAGATGGCGGGTGGGGGTTTGGACGAGCAGTACTTC. Encoded protein: CASSKMAGGGLDEQYF. The chain joins TRBV4-1 to TRBJ2-7, with D possibly called TRBD1 or TRBD2 (5 bases each). Trimming took 5 bases from V and 5 from J, leaving 22 bases between them. This CDR3 has 16 residues. Germline V gives CDR1 MGHRA, CDR2 YSYEKL.

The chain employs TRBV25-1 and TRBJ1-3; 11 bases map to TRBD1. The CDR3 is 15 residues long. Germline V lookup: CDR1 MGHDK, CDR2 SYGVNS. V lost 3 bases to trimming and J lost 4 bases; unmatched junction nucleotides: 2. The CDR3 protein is CASSEDRGRGNTIYF. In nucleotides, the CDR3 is TGTGCCAGCAGTGAGGACAGGGGGCGCGGAAACACCATATATTTT.

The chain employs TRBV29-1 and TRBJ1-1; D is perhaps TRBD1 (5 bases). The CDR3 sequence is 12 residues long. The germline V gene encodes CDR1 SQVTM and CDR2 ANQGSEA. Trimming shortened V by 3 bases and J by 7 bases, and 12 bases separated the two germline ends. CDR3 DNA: TGCAGCGTTGATCGAGACAGAAATGAAGCTTTCTTT. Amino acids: CSVDRDRNEAFF.

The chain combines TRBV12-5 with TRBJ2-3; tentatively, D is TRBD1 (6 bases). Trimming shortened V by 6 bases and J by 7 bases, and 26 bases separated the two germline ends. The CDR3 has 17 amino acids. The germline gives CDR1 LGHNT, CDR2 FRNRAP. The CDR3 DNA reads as TGTGCTAGTGGGGGCCCCGACCGGGTCCTCGACAGGAATACGCAGTATTTT. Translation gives CASGGPDRVLDRNTQYF.

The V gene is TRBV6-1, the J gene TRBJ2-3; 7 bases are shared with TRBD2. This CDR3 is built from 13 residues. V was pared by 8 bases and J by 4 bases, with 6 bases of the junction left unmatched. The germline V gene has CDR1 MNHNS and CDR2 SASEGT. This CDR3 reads CASPAGAPDTQYF. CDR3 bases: TGTGCCAGCCCGGCGGGAGCACCAGATACGCAGTATTTT.

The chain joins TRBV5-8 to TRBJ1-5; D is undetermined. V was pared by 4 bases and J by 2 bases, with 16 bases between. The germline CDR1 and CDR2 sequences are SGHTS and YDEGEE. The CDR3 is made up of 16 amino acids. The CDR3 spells CASSQRWRGGNQPQHF. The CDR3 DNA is TGTGCCAGCAGCCAACGGTGGCGTGGGGGCAATCAGCCCCAGCATTTT.

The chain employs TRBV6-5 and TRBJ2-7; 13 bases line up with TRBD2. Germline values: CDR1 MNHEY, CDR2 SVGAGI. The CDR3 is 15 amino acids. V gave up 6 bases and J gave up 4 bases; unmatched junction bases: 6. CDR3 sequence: CASRPLAGGPYEQYF. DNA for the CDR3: TGTGCCAGCAGACCACTAGCGGGAGGGCCTTACGAGCAGTACTTC.

The DNA for the CDR3 is TGTGCCAGCAGCTTGTCAGGTATGAACACTGAAGCTTTCTTT. As protein: CASSLSGMNTEAFF. The chain has TRBV5-6 and TRBJ1-1, with no clear D. The germline CDR1 and CDR2 sequences are SGHDT and YYEEEE. The ends were cut back, 1 base at V and 0 bases at J, with 7 bases in the middle. The CDR3 runs to 14 residues.

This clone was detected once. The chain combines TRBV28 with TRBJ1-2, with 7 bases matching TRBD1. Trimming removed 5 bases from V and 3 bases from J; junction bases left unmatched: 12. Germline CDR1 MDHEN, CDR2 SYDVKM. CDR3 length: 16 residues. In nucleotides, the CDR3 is TGTGCCAGCAGTCACAGGTCTGAGGGGGCTCACTATGGCTACACCTTC. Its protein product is CASSHRSEGAHYGYTF.

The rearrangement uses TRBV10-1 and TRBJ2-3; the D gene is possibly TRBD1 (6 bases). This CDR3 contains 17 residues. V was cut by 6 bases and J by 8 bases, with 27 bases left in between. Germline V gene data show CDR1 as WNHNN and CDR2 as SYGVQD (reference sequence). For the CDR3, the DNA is TGCGCCAGCAGCCCCTCCGGGACAAGACTCCCTCGGGGTACGCAGTATTTT. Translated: CASSPSGTRLPRGTQYF.

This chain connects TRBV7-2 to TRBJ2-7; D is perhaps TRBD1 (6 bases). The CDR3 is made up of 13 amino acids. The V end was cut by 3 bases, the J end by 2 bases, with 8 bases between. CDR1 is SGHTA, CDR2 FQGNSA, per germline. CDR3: CASSFAGAYEQYF. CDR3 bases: TGTGCCAGCAGCTTCGCAGGGGCCTACGAGCAGTACTTC.

CDR3 residues: CASTHRDGIGETQYF. The CDR3 DNA follows: TGTGCCAGCACGCACAGGGACGGCATAGGGGAGACCCAGTACTTC. The chain employs TRBV18 and TRBJ2-5; tentatively, D is TRBD1 (6 bases). CDR3 length: 15 amino acids. V lost 8 bases, J lost 5 bases, and 21 bases lay in between. The V gene's germline CDR1 is KGHSH and CDR2 LQKENI.

The CDR3 nucleotides read TGTGCCGTCCATAGCCGGGACAGGGTGTCATACGAGCAGTACTTC. Protein product: CAVHSRDRVSYEQYF. The V gene is TRBV7-8, the J gene TRBJ2-7, with 9 bases fitting TRBD1. The trim removed 11 bases at V and 4 bases at J, leaving 15 bases unmatched. CDR3 length: 15 residues. Germline CDR1 SGHVS, CDR2 FQNEAQ.

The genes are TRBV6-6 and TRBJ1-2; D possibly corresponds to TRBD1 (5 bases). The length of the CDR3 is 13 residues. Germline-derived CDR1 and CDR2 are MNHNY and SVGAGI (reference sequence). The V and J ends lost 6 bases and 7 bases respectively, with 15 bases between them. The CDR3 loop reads CASRPTGQGGYTF. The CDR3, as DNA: TGTGCCAGCAGACCGACGGGGCAGGGTGGCTACACCTTC.

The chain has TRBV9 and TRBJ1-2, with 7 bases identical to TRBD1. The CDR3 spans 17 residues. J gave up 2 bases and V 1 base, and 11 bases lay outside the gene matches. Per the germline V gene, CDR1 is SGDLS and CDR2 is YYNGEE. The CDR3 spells CASSVRGTEVSNYGYTF. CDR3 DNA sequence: TGTGCCAGCAGCGTAAGAGGGACAGAGGTCTCCAACTATGGCTACACCTTC.

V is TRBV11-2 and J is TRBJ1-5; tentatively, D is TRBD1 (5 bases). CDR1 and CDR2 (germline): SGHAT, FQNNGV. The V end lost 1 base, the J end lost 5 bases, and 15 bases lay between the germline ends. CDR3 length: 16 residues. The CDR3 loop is CASSLGAGRIDQPQHF. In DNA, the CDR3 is TGTGCCAGCAGCTTAGGGGCAGGGAGGATCGATCAGCCCCAGCATTTT.

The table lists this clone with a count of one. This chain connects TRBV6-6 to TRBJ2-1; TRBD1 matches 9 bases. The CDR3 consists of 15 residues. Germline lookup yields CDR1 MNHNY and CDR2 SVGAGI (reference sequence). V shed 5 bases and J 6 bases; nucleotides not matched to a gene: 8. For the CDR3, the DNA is TGTGCCAGCAGTCGCCGGGACAGGGATGGCAATGAGCAGTTCTTC. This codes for CASSRRDRDGNEQFF.

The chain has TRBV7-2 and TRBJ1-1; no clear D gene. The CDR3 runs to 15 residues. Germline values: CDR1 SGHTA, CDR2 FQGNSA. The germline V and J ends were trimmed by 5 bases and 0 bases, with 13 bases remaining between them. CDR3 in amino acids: CASSPFGPMNTEAFF. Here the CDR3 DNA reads TGTGCCAGCAGCCCATTTGGGCCCATGAACACTGAAGCTTTCTTT.

CDR3 nucleotide sequence: TGTGCCAGCAGCCGCCCTGGGCGGAGCTCCTACGAGCAGTACTTC. Translating it yields CASSRPGRSSYEQYF. V usage is TRBV7-6 and J usage is TRBJ2-7; no clear D gene. V lost 5 bases, J lost 0 bases, and 14 bases lay in between. Germline V gene lookup returns CDR1 SGHVS and CDR2 FNYEAQ. This CDR3 comprises 15 residues.